The 17 T cell receptor beta chains presented below share a single source sample, sequenced in a study of blood T cell repertoires in COVID-19. This table comes from immunoSEQ multiplex PCR, and its TCRdb copy is limited to in-frame clones, with some not included. The profile covers 130,000 to 150,000 clones, with approximately 90% appearing a single time and around 0.91% taken by the ten largest. Sequenced: peripheral blood. These receptors all stem from a woman between 50 and 59 years old with acute or convalescent COVID-19.

This chain uses TRBV24-1 with TRBJ2-1; D is undetermined. V was cut by 1 base and J by 0 bases, with 12 bases left in between. The V gene's germline CDR1 is KGHDR and CDR2 SFDVKD. The CDR3 has 17 residues. The DNA of the CDR3 is TGTGCCACCAGTGATTTCTCCAGCCCGGGCTCCTACAATGAGCAGTTCTTC. Translated, it gives CATSDFSSPGSYNEQFF.

The V and J genes are TRBV11-1 and TRBJ2-3; TRBD1 is a possible D gene (6 bases). The CDR3 runs to 14 residues. V dropped 5 bases and J dropped 8 bases, with 17 bases sitting between them. In germline, CDR1 is SGHAT, CDR2 FQDESV (reference sequence). The DNA of the CDR3 is TGTGCCAGCAGCCCCAGTATAACAGGGACTACGCAGTATTTT. It translates to CASSPSITGTTQYF. Using reference TRBV11-1 and TRBJ2-3 for the parts outside the CDR3, the full variable domain is EAEVAQSPRYKITEKSQAVAFWCDPISGHATLYWYRQILGQGPELLVQFQDESVVDDSQLPKDRFSAERLKGVDSTLKIQPAELGDSAMYLCASSPSITGTTQYFGPGTRLTVL.

In its sample, this clone was seen once. The chain recombines TRBV10-3 with TRBJ2-1; perhaps TRBD1 as D (6 bases). Germline V lookup: CDR1 ENHRY, CDR2 SYGVKD. The ends were cut back, 2 bases at V and 7 bases at J, with 9 bases in the middle. This CDR3 has 13 residues. This CDR3 reads CAISEVRGNEQFF. The CDR3 region has the DNA TGTGCCATCAGTGAGGTTAGGGGGAATGAGCAGTTCTTC.

This clone showed up just a few times. This chain connects TRBV5-5 to TRBJ2-7, with a possible D match to TRBD2 (5 bases). Deletions cut 3 bases from V and 0 bases from J, with 10 bases between. This CDR3 has 14 residues. Germline assignment: CDR1 SGHKS and CDR2 YYEKEE (reference sequence). Written as DNA, the CDR3 is TGTGCCAGCAGCTCGGACGGGGTCTCCTACGAGCAGTACTTC. Protein product: CASSSDGVSYEQYF.

V gene TRBV2 combines with J gene TRBJ1-1; tentative D call: TRBD1 (5 bases). This CDR3 has 13 residues. Germline CDR1 is SNHLY and CDR2 is FYNNEI. Trimming removed 6 bases at V and 1 base at J, with 9 bases between. The CDR3 sequence: CASRAQGNTEAFF. The CDR3 DNA reads TGTGCCAGCAGAGCTCAGGGGAACACTGAAGCTTTCTTT.

V and J are TRBV5-1 and TRBJ2-1; 7 bases map to TRBD2. This CDR3 region has 15 residues. Germline values: CDR1 SGHRS, CDR2 YFSETQ. Germline trimming cut 3 bases from V and 3 bases from J; bases unmatched to any gene: 6. The CDR3 spells CASSSEGGDYNEQFF. The CDR3 region has the DNA TGCGCCAGCAGCTCGGAGGGAGGGGACTACAATGAGCAGTTCTTC.

This clone showed up many times. V usage is TRBV10-1 and J usage is TRBJ1-1; 9 nucleotides agree with TRBD1. The V gene's germline CDR1 is WNHNN and CDR2 SYGVQD (reference sequence). V gave up 5 bases and J gave up 1 base; unmatched junction bases: 8. The CDR3 has 16 amino acids. In DNA, the CDR3 is TGCGCCAGCAGTAGGACAGGGGCCGCCACGAACACTGAAGCTTTCTTT. It is translated as CASSRTGAATNTEAFF.

The V call is TRBV2, the J call TRBJ1-5; D ambiguous. This CDR3 is 13 amino acids long. V was pared by 4 bases and J by 5 bases, with 9 bases between. Germline V gene sequence: CDR1 SNHLY, CDR2 FYNNEI. DNA of the CDR3: TGTGCCAGCAGTGGCAGGCTGGATCAGCCCCAGCATTTT. As protein: CASSGRLDQPQHF.

The gene calls are TRBV20-1 and TRBJ2-7, with D perhaps matching TRBD1 (6 bases). The germline V gene encodes CDR1 DFQATT and CDR2 SNEGSKA (reference sequence). The V gene lost 6 bases and the J gene lost 0 bases, with 18 bases spanning the gap. The length of the CDR3 is 15 residues. The CDR3: CSASYPGQLSYEQYF. In nucleotides, the CDR3 is TGCAGTGCAAGTTACCCTGGACAGCTCTCCTACGAGCAGTACTTC.

The chain employs TRBV7-9 and TRBJ1-1, with no clear D. V was pared by 3 bases and J by 0 bases, with 5 bases between. CDR3 size: 13 residues. Germline-derived CDR1 and CDR2 are SEHNR and FQNEAQ (reference sequence). The CDR3 bases are TGTGCCAGCAGCTTTAGTATGAACACTGAAGCTTTCTTT. It codes for CASSFSMNTEAFF.

The genes are TRBV7-6 and TRBJ2-3; 7 bases line up with TRBD2. Germline CDR1 and CDR2: SGHVS and FNYEAQ. V gave up 3 bases and J gave up 3 bases; unmatched junction bases: 12. The CDR3 is 17 amino acids. As DNA, the CDR3 is TGTGCCAGCAGCTTTAGACGAAGCGGGGATTTAACAGATACGCAGTATTTT. It yields the protein CASSFRRSGDLTDTQYF.

The V and J genes are TRBV27 and TRBJ1-2; 10 nucleotides match TRBD1. The germline gives CDR1 MNHEY, CDR2 SMNVEV (reference sequence). The CDR3 loop spans 16 amino acids. Unmatched junction bases numbered 9, after V lost 5 bases and J lost 3 bases. The CDR3 sequence is CASSPDRTGGYYGYTF. CDR3 nucleotide sequence: TGTGCCAGCAGTCCCGACAGGACAGGGGGATACTATGGCTACACCTTC.

The count of this clone is one. The chain has TRBV20-1 and TRBJ2-4; no reliable D call. The germline V gene has CDR1 DFQATT and CDR2 SNEGSKA (reference sequence). The ends were cut back, 5 bases at V and 8 bases at J, with 10 bases in the middle. The CDR3 runs to 11 residues. The CDR3 region has the DNA TGCAGTGCTCCCGGCCGGGACATTCAGTACTTC. This encodes CSAPGRDIQYF.

There are a few counts of this clone. The chain joins TRBV7-3 to TRBJ1-1; 8 nucleotides align to TRBD1. V was pared by 1 base and J by 4 bases, with 2 bases of the junction left unmatched. The CDR3 has 14 residues. The germline V gene has CDR1 SGHTA and CDR2 FQGTGA. This CDR3 reads CASSLNTGGTEAFF. Written as DNA, the CDR3 is TGTGCCAGCAGCTTAAACACAGGGGGCACTGAAGCTTTCTTT.

CDR3 in DNA: TGTGCCAGTAATGTTAGGACAGGGGATGAAAAACTGTTTTTT. Protein product: CASNVRTGDEKLFF. This chain links TRBV19 with TRBJ1-4, with TRBD1 matching 9 bases. The germline V gene has CDR1 LNHDA and CDR2 SQIVND (reference sequence). CDR3 length equals 14 residues. After removal of 7 bases from V and 6 bases from J, the junction contained 6 bases not matched to a gene.

The gene calls are TRBV19 and TRBJ2-7; 9 nucleotides line up with TRBD1. From germline, CDR1 is LNHDA and CDR2 SQIVND (reference sequence). CDR3 length: 14 residues. With V trimmed by 7 bases and J by 4 bases, 8 bases remained unmatched. The CDR3 bases are TGTGCCAGTACCCAGGACAGGGGCGGGTACGAGCAGTACTTC. The encoded protein is CASTQDRGGYEQYF. Full variable domain (remainder filled in from reference TRBV19 and TRBJ2-7): DGGITQSPKYLFRKEGQNVTLSCEQNLNHDAMYWYRQDPGQGLRLIYYSQIVNDFQKGDIAEGYSVSREKKESFPLTVTSAQKNPTAFYLCASTQDRGGYEQYFGPGTRLTVT.

The V gene is TRBV11-3, the J gene TRBJ2-1; 7 bases align to TRBD2. Trimming at V came to 5 bases and at J to 6 bases, leaving 7 bases not matched to a gene. Germline CDR1 reads SGHNT; CDR2 reads YENEEA. The CDR3 is 14 residues long. Written as DNA, the CDR3 is TGTGCCAGCAGCCAAAGGACTAGTGGCAATGAGCAGTTCTTC. It is translated as CASSQRTSGNEQFF.